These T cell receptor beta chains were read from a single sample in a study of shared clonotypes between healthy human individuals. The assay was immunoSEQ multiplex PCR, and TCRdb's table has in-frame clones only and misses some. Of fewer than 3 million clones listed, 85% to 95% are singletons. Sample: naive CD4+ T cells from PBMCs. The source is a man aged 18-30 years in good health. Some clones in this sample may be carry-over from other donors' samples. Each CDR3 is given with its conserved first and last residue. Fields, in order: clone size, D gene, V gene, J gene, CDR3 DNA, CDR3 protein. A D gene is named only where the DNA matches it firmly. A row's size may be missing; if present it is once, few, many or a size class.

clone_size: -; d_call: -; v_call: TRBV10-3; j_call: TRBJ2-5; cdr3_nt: TGTGCCATCAGTGAATTTCGCGAGACCCAGTACTTC; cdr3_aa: CAISEFRETQYF
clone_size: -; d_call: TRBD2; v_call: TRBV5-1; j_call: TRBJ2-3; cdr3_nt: TGCGCCAGCAGCTTGTTTTCTAGCGGGCTCTCGGCTGATACGCAGTATTTT; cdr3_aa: CASSLFSSGLSADTQYF
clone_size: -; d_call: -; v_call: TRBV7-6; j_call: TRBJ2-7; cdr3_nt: TGTGCCAGCAGCTTATCCGTCGCGGGGTTCCTCTACGAGCAGTACTTC; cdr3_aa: CASSLSVAGFLYEQYF
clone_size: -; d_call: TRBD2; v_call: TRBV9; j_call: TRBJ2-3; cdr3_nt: TGTGCCAGCAGCCTCGGGACTAGCGGGACGCCAGATACGCAGTATTTT; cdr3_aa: CASSLGTSGTPDTQYF
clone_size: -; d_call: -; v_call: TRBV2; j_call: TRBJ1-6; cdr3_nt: TGTGCCAGCAGTGCTCCCTATAATTCACCCCTCCACTTT; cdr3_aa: CASSAPYNSPLHF
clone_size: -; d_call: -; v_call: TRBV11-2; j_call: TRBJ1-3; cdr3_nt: TGTGCCAGCAGCTTTACCTCGATTTCTAACCCTTCTGGAAACACCATATATTTT; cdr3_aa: CASSFTSISNPSGNTIYF
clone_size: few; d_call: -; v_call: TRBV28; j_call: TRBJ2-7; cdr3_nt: TGTGCCAGCAGCCCGATATCGGCCTACGAGCAGTACTTC; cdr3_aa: CASSPISAYEQYF
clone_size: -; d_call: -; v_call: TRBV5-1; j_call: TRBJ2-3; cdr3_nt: TGCGCCAGCAGCGCCGTATCTAGCACAGATACGCAGTATTTT; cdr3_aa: CASSAVSSTDTQYF
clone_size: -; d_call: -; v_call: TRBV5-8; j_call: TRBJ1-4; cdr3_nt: TGTGCCAGCAGCCCCTTGGCTGGGGCTAATGAAAAACTGTTTTTT; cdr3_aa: CASSPLAGANEKLFF
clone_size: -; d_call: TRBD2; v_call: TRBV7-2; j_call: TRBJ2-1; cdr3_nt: TGTGCCAGCAGCATACGACCCACTAGCGCTCAGACCTCCTACAATGAGCAGTTCTTC; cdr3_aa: CASSIRPTSAQTSYNEQFF
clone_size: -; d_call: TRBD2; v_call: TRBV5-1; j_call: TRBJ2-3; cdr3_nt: TGCGCCAGCAGCTCAGGGACTAGCGGGGACGCAGATACGCAGTATTTT; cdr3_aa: CASSSGTSGDADTQYF
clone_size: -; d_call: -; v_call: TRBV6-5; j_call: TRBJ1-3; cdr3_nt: TGTGCCAGCAGTTATGGGGGGCGCGGAAACACCATATATTTT; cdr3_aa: CASSYGGRGNTIYF
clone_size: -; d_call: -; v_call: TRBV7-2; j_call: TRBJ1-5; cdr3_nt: TGTGCCAGCAGCTTAGAACAGGGTGGCAATCAGCCCCAGCATTTT; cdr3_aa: CASSLEQGGNQPQHF
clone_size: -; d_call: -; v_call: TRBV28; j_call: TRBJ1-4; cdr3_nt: TGTGCCAGCAGTTTATCGGGGACGACGGGCCTCGCGAGGGTTTTT; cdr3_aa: CASSLSGTTGLARVF
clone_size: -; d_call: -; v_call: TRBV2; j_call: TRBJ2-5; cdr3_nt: TGTGCCAGCAGCAGGGAACAAGAGACCCAGTACTTC; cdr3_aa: CASSREQETQYF
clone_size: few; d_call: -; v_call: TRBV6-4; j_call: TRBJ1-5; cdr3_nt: TGTGCCAGCAGGCCCGACGCGGGCAATCAGCCCCAGCATTTT; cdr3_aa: CASRPDAGNQPQHF
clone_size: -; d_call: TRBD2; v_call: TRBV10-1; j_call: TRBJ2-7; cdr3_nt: TGCGCCAGCAGTGAGACTAGCGGGAGTCGCGAGCAGTACTTC; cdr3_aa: CASSETSGSREQYF
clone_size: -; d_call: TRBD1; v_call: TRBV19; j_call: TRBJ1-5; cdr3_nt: TGTGCCAGTACCGAGGCGACAGGGGTGGTTCAGCCCCAGCATTTT; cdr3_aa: CASTEATGVVQPQHF
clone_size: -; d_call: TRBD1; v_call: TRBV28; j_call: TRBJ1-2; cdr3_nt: TGTGCCAGCAGGGCCTACCGACAGGGATCCGGCGGCTACACCTTC; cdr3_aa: CASRAYRQGSGGYTF
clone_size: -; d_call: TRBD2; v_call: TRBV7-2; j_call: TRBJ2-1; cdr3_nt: TGTGCCAGCAGCTTAACTAGCGGGCCGTACAATGAGCAGTTCTTC; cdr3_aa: CASSLTSGPYNEQFF
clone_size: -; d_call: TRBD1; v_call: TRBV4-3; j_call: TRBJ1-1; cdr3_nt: TGCGCCAGCAGCCGCGGACAGGGGATCCTAGGTGAAGCTTTCTTT; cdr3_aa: CASSRGQGILGEAFF
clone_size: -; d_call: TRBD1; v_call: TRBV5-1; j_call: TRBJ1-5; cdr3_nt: TGCGCCAGCAGCGACGGACAGGGGATAGCGGCTCAGCCCCAGCATTTT; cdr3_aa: CASSDGQGIAAQPQHF
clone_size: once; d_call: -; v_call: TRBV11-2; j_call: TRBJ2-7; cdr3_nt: TGTGCCAGCAGCTTATCCAGGGGGGCCTACGAGCAGTACTTC; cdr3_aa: CASSLSRGAYEQYF
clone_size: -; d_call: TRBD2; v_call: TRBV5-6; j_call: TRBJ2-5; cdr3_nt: TGTGCCAGCAGCCCCCGGACTAGCGGGAGGGCCGAGTGGGCGGAGACCCAGTACTTC; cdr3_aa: CASSPRTSGRAEWAETQYF
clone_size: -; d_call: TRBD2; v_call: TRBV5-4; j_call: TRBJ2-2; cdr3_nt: TGTGCCAGCAGCCCCCGGACTAGCGGGATCGTCGGGGAGCTGTTTTTT; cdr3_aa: CASSPRTSGIVGELFF
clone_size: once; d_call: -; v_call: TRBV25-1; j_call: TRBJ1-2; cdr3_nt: TGTGCCAGCAGTGAATACACGGCCGATGGCTACACCTTC; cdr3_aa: CASSEYTADGYTF
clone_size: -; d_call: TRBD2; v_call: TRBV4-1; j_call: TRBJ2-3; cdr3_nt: TGCGCCAGCAGCCACTCCGGAGGGCGGGAGGGAATAGATACGCAGTATTTT; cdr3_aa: CASSHSGGREGIDTQYF
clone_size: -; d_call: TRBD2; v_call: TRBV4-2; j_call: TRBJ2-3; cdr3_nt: TGTGCCAGCAGCCCGCTCGAGCGGGAGTCGGATACGCAGTATTTT; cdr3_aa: CASSPLERESDTQYF
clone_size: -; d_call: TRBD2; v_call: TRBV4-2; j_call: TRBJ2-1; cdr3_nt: TGTGCCAGCAGCGCCCCGGGACTAGCGGGAGTGAATGAGCAGTTCTTC; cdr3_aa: CASSAPGLAGVNEQFF
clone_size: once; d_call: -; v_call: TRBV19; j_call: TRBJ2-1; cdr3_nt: TGTGCCAGTAGGGGCAGGGAGGTGTGGAATGAGCAGTTCTTC; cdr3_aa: CASRGREVWNEQFF
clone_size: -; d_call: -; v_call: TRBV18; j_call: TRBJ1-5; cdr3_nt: TGTGCCAGCTCACCACTTGGGGATGGGAAGCCCCAGCATTTT; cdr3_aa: CASSPLGDGKPQHF
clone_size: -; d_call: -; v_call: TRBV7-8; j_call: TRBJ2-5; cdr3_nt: TGTGCCAGCAGCCGTGGGGACGTCATCCAAGAGACCCAGTACTTC; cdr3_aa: CASSRGDVIQETQYF
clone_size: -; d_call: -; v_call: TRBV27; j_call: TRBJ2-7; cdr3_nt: TGTGCCAGCAAAGCAGGGGTCCGGCTCTACGAGCAGTACTTC; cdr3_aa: CASKAGVRLYEQYF
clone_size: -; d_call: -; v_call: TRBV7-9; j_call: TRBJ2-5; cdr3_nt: TGTGCCAGCAGCTTAGACCAAGAGACCCAGTACTTC; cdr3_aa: CASSLDQETQYF
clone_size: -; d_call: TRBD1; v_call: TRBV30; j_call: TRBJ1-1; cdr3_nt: TGTGCCTCGCTGACAGGGAGAGGGACTGAAGCTTTCTTT; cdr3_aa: CASLTGRGTEAFF
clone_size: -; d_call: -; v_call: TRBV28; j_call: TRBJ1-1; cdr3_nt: TGTGCCAGCAGCCCCGGGACTCTGAACACTGAAGCTTTCTTT; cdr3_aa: CASSPGTLNTEAFF
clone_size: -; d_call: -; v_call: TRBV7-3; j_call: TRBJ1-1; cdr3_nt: TGTGCCAGCAGCTTAACAGGTGGAGACTTGAACACTGAAGCTTTCTTT; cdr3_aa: CASSLTGGDLNTEAFF
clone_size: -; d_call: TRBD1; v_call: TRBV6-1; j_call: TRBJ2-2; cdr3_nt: TGTGCCAGCAGTGGTCCGGGACAGGCGTCCACACCGGGGACCGGGGAGCTGTTTTTT; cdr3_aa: CASSGPGQASTPGTGELFF
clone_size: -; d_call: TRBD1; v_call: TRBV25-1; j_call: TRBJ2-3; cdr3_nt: TGTGCCAGCAGTGCCTCCACAGGGGCAGGGGATACGCAGTATTTT; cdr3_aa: CASSASTGAGDTQYF
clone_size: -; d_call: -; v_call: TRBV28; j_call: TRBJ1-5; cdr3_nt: TGTGCCAGCAGTTTGACGGCGCCCGGTCCAAATCAGCCCCAGCATTTT; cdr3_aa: CASSLTAPGPNQPQHF
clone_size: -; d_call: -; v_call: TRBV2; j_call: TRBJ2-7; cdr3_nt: TGTGCCAGCAGTCTCGAGGGGGGTGTGGTGTACGAGCAGTACTTC; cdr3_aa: CASSLEGGVVYEQYF
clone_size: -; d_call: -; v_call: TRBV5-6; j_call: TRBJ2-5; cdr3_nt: TGTGCCAGCAGCTCAATCGAGTCGGCGGAGACCCAGTACTTC; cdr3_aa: CASSSIESAETQYF
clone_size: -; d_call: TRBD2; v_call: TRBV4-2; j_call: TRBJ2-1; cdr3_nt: TGTGCCAGCAGCCAAGAGGGGCGCGGGAGGTTAGCTACGAGCTCCTACAATGAGCAGTTCTTC; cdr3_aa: CASSQEGRGRLATSSYNEQFF
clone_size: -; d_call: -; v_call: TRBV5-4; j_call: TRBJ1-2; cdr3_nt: TGTGCCAGCAGCCCCTCGGGGGCGGTCGGCTACACCTTC; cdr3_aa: CASSPSGAVGYTF
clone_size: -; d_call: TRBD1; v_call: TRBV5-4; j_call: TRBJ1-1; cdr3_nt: TGTGCCAGCAGCCCGACAGGGGGGGGTACTGAAGCTTTCTTT; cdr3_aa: CASSPTGGGTEAFF
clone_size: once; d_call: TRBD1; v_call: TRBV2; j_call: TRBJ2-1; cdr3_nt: TGTGCCAGCAGTCCGGGACAGGTGCAGTTCTTC; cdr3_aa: CASSPGQVQFF
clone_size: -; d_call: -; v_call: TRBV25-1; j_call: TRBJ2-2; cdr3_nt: TGTGCCAGCAAGTCCACCGAGGGGCGGGAGAACACCGGGGAGCTGTTTTTT; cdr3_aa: CASKSTEGRENTGELFF
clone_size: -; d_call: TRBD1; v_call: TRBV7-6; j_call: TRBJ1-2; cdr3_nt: TGTGCCAGCAGCTTAGATCGGGACAGGGGCTATGGCTACACCTTC; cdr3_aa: CASSLDRDRGYGYTF
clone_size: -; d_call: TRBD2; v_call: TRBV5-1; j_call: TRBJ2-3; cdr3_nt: TGCGCCAGCAGCGTACTAGCGGCACTCACAGATACGCAGTATTTT; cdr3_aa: CASSVLAALTDTQYF